A single T cell receptor (beta chain) is shown here with its context. These data originate in a study of blood T cell repertoires in COVID-19. Authors' methods: The authors estimated nucleated cell counts from reference gene primer amplification. TCRdb's table, derived via immunoSEQ multiplex PCR, lists solely in-frame clones and lacks some. That table supplies the V and J calls and clone size; D and trimming were determined from the DNA. This table holds about 220,000 clones, about 80% found once. The J segment lost 10 bases and the V segment lost 1 base, leaving 8 bases of the junction unmatched. The CDR3 length is 15 residues. Germline CDR1 reads GTSNPN; CDR2 reads SVGIG (reference sequence).

The sequenced sample was peripheral blood. This clonotype originated in a woman aged 25-40 years who had recovered from COVID-19. V usage is TRBV30 and J usage is TRBJ2-1, with 12 bases matching TRBD2. DNA of the CDR3: TGTGCCTGGAGTGGACTAGCGGGAGCAGTGGGCGAGCAGTTCTTC. It translates to CAWSGLAGAVGEQFF.